This T cell receptor (beta chain) was recorded in a study of CXCR4 blockade with PD-1 therapy in pancreatic cancer. Study results and caveats: Only TCRbeta chains were sequenced here. Intratumoral clonality (mean approximately 0.13) exceeded healthy blood (about 0.045) but did not track survival. Frequent tumor clones were encoded by many distinct rearrangements, suggesting shared antigens.

In the case of this clone: Antigen unknown.

This CDR3 is 12 amino acids long. V dropped 4 bases and J dropped 8 bases, with 11 bases sitting between them. Germline CDR1 LNHDA, CDR2 SQIVND (reference sequence). Libraries were prepared by immunoSEQ multiplex PCR; TCRdb keeps only in-frame clonotypes and omits some of them. In the table there are around 1,700 clones, 39% of which are singletons. Patients who provided the archived tumor blocks had not received neoadjuvant therapy before surgery. The chain couples TRBV19 to TRBJ1-2; D gene uncertain. Sequenced input: tumor tissue. The sequence was obtained from a human donor with pancreatic ductal adenocarcinoma. In DNA form, the CDR3 reads TGTGCCAGTAGTACGGGTATGTTCGGCTACACCTTC. It translates to CASSTGMFGYTF.